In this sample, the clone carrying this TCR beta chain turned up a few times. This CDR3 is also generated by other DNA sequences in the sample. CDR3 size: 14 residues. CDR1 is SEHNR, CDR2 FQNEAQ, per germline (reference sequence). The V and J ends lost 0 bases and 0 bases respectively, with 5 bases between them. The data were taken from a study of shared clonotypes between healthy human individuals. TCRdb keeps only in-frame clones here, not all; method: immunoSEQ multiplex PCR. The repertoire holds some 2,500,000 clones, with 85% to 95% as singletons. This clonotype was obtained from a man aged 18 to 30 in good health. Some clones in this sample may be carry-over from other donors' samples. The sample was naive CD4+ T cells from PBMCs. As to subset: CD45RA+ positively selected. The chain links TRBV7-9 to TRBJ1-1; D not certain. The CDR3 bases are TGTGCCAGCAGCTTAGCAGCAATGAACACTGAAGCTTTCTTT. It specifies CASSLAAMNTEAFF. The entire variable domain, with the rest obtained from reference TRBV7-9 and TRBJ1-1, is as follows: DTGVSQNPRHKITKRGQNVTFRCDPISEHNRLYWYRQTLGQGPEFLTYFQNEAQLEKSRLLSDRFSAERPKGSFSTLEIQRTEQGDSAMYLCASSLAAMNTEAFFGQGTRLTVV.